The sequence of this T cell receptor beta chain was determined in a study of T-cell reconstitution after alpha-beta-depleted transplantation in children. Study-level results: Alpha-beta T cells about two months after transplant reportedly derived from several hundred expanded graft clones. T-cell numbers and diversity, one year after transplant, stemmed largely from T cells that were newly produced.

CDR3 size: 13 residues. Per the germline V gene, CDR1 is SGHRS and CDR2 is YFSETQ. With respect to this clonotype: The antigen remains unidentified. This may arise from a read error, as a much more abundant clone is one base away.

A TCRbeta library incorporating unique molecular identifiers was prepared. One entry per CDR3 protein results from TCRdb running MiXCR on the PCR reads. Among about 610,000 distinct CDR3 sequences, 25% to 30% were seen once, and the ten largest hold 36%. V gene TRBV5-1 combines with J gene TRBJ2-7, with 7 bases matching TRBD2. The source of this sequence is a boy under two years old with Wiskott-Aldrich syndrome, due to receive a stem cell transplant. The sequencing here drew on PBMCs, taken before TCRalphabeta/CD19-depleted stem cell transplant. In nucleotides, the CDR3 is TGCGCCAGCAGCTTCGGCGGGAGCTACGACCAGTACTTC. The encoded protein is CASSFGGSYDQYF.